One and the same sample provided the 24 T cell receptor beta chains below, sequenced in a study of blood T cells in healthy people across ages (dated by TCRdb to between 2014 and 2017). Libraries were built with 5' RACE. A second PCR of roughly 7 to 11 cycles was performed with a sample-barcoded 5' primer and a J-beta primer mix. In TCRdb, the public reads were trimmed at Q25 with fastp and aligned with MiXCR, with productive beta chains retained. Rows merge per CDR3 protein into single entries with the most common DNA and genes. This sample has 1.8 million or so distinct CDR3 sequences in its table, and 35% to 50% of those were observed once. The ten top clones hold more than 20% of the sample. The sequenced material came from blood. The receptor source for this set is a human donor in good health.

This clonotype has just a few counts. This chain links TRBV7-3 with TRBJ2-1; 10 bases align to TRBD2. Trimming cost V 8 bases and J 6 bases; bases outside gene matches: 7. The CDR3 is 14 amino acids. Germline V gives CDR1 SGHTA, CDR2 FQGTGA. CDR3 loop: CASGTSGASNEQFF. The CDR3 DNA follows: TGTGCCAGCGGCACTAGCGGGGCGTCCAATGAGCAGTTCTTC.

This clonotype was counted ten times or more. V and J are TRBV7-2 and TRBJ2-3, with 7 bases fitting TRBD2. J gave up 0 bases and V 0 bases, and 3 bases lay outside the gene matches. The CDR3 covers 16 residues. The germline V gene encodes CDR1 SGHTA and CDR2 FQGNSA. CDR3 coding DNA: TGTGCCAGCAGCTTAGCGGGGGGGTCCAGCACAGATACGCAGTATTTT. The encoded protein is CASSLAGGSSTDTQYF.

This clonotype came up a few times. This rearrangement joins TRBV3-1 to TRBJ2-7; no reliable D call. Germline-derived CDR1 and CDR2 are LGHDT and YNNKEL (reference sequence). The V gene lost 4 bases and the J gene lost 5 bases, with 9 bases spanning the gap. The CDR3 contains 12 residues. As DNA, the CDR3 is TGTGCCAGCAGCCCCGCCTGGGACGAGCAGTACTTC. It codes for CASSPAWDEQYF.

The rearrangement links TRBV20-1 to TRBJ2-7; TRBD1 is a possible D gene (6 bases). The germline V and J ends were trimmed by 2 bases and 5 bases, with 13 bases remaining between them. CDR1 is DFQATT, CDR2 SNEGSKA, per germline (reference sequence). The CDR3 contains 13 residues. This CDR3 reads CSARKQGPHEQYF. Written as DNA, the CDR3 is TGCAGTGCTAGAAAACAGGGCCCCCACGAGCAGTACTTC.

The chain couples TRBV7-9 to TRBJ1-2; D may be TRBD1 (6 bases). CDR1 is SEHNR, CDR2 FQNEAQ, per germline (reference sequence). Between the trimmed V and J ends, which lost 1 base and 10 bases, there was a span of 13 bases. CDR3 length: 13 amino acids. CDR3 residues: CASSLVTGKNYTF. In nucleotides, the CDR3 is TGTGCCAGCAGCTTAGTTACAGGGAAGAACTACACCTTC.

The chain has TRBV6-1 and TRBJ2-5; D may be TRBD1 (6 bases). Germline V gene data show CDR1 as MNHNS and CDR2 as SASEGT. The CDR3 length is 15 residues. V lost 2 bases to trimming and J lost 3 bases, with 13 bases between them. The chain's CDR3 is CASSESVRGEETQYF. As DNA, the CDR3 is TGTGCCAGCAGTGAAAGTGTCAGGGGAGAAGAGACCCAGTACTTC.

In regard to this clonotype: A junction boundary mismatches the germline segment, possibly from a read error. The V and J genes are TRBV4-3 and TRBJ1-6; the match to TRBD1 covers 8 bases. CDR1 is LGHNA, CDR2 YSLEER, per germline. CDR3 size: 14 residues. CDR3: CASSQDRVGSPPHF. CDR3 nucleotides: TGCGCCAGCAGCCAGGACAGGGTTGGTTCACCCCCCCACTTT.

This clonotype was recorded at least ten times. The chain joins TRBV29-1 to TRBJ2-7; D not resolved. The CDR3 is made up of 17 amino acids. Germline-derived CDR1 and CDR2 are SQVTM and ANQGSEA. The V end was cut by 1 base, the J end by 0 bases, with 19 bases between. The DNA of the CDR3 is TGCAGCGTTGAAGCGCTCGGAGACAAGTTGGACTCCTACGAGCAGTACTTC. Translation gives CSVEALGDKLDSYEQYF.

The chain carries TRBV7-2 and TRBJ2-5; 7 nucleotides line up with TRBD1. Germline CDR1 is SGHTA and CDR2 is FQGNSA. The CDR3 extends over 15 amino acids. J was trimmed by 5 bases and V by 5 bases; bases with no gene match: 11. In DNA, the CDR3 is TGTGCCAGCAGCACAGGGGTATCTGGGCGCGAGACCCAGTACTTC. It specifies CASSTGVSGRETQYF.

This clonotype was counted between two and nine times. This sequence joins TRBV4-3 and TRBJ1-4, with D maybe TRBD1 (5 bases). V gave up 0 bases and J gave up 15 bases, with 26 bases separating them. The CDR3 is 17 amino acids. CDR1 and CDR2 from the germline V gene are LGHNA and YSLEER. The DNA of the CDR3 is TGCGCCAGCAGCCAAGAAGGGGTAATGGGGCACAGACAAGCATTGTTTTTT. It codes for CASSQEGVMGHRQALFF.

This clonotype showed up just a few times. The J gene is TRBJ1-6, the V gene TRBV5-4; no firm D call. The CDR3 length is 14 residues. CDR1 is SGHNT and CDR2 is YYREEE in the germline V gene (reference sequence). V was pared by 4 bases and J by 7 bases, with 12 bases between. The CDR3 loop is CASSVDRTNSPLHF. The CDR3 coding sequence is TGTGCCAGCAGCGTAGACCGAACGAATTCACCCCTCCACTTT.

The chain employs TRBV19 and TRBJ1-1, with D possibly matching TRBD1 (6 bases). The CDR3 totals 14 residues. CDR1 and CDR2 from the germline V gene are LNHDA and SQIVND (reference sequence). V gave up 10 bases and J gave up 5 bases, with 20 bases separating them. The CDR3 DNA reads as TGTGCCACGTCCCTAAACTCGGGGGCAACTGAAGCTTTCTTT. Protein product: CATSLNSGATEAFF.

This clonotype was seen only a few times. The genes are TRBV6-6 and TRBJ2-3; possibly TRBD2 for D (6 bases). The CDR3 loop spans 15 amino acids. Germline V CDR1 and CDR2: MNHNY, SVGAGI (reference sequence). The V end was cut by 6 bases, the J end by 2 bases, with 15 bases between. CDR3 DNA sequence: TGTGCCAGCAGGGCTGGGTTAGCGGTCACAGATACGCAGTATTTT. Translating gives CASRAGLAVTDTQYF.

The chain uses TRBV7-9 and TRBJ1-5; D possibly corresponds to TRBD1 (6 bases). This CDR3 is 16 amino acids long. Germline V gene lookup returns CDR1 SEHNR and CDR2 FQNEAQ (reference sequence). The V gene lost 5 bases and the J gene lost 3 bases, with 17 bases spanning the gap. CDR3 nucleotides: TGTGCCAGCAGCCCTTCTGGCAGGGGCTACAATCAGCCCCAGCATTTT. Protein: CASSPSGRGYNQPQHF.

The V and J genes are TRBV4-3 and TRBJ1-2; no clear D. V was trimmed by 1 base and J by 6 bases, leaving 6 bases between them. CDR1 and CDR2 from the germline V gene are LGHNA and YSLEER. The CDR3 covers 12 residues. CDR3 loop: CASSQGLHGYTF. CDR3 nucleotide sequence: TGCGCCAGCAGCCAAGGCCTCCATGGCTACACCTTC.

The gene calls are TRBV12-3 or TRBV12-4 and TRBJ1-1; D ambiguous. Trimming took off 7 bases at V and 4 bases at J, with 7 bases between the two ends. This CDR3 spans 11 amino acids. The CDR3 loop is CASKRTTEAFF. The CDR3 region has the DNA TGTGCCAGCAAGCGGACCACTGAAGCTTTCTTT.

This chain joins TRBV29-1 and TRBJ1-2; TRBD1 matches 8 bases. With V trimmed by 6 bases and J by 4 bases, 4 bases remained unmatched. This CDR3 spans 12 amino acids. From germline, CDR1 is SQVTM and CDR2 ANQGSEA. CDR3 nucleotides: TGCAGCGTACTACAGGGGGGCTATGGCTACACCTTC. The encoded protein is CSVLQGGYGYTF.

The rearrangement uses TRBV7-6 and TRBJ2-7; D call uncertain. Trimming shortened V by 5 bases and J by 2 bases, and 13 bases separated the two germline ends. CDR1 and CDR2 from the germline V gene are SGHVS and FNYEAQ. This CDR3 is built from 14 residues. The CDR3 loop reads CASSPDPTTYEQYF. The DNA of the CDR3 is TGTGCCAGCAGCCCTGACCCAACGACCTACGAGCAGTACTTC.

Turning to this clonotype: A read error may be the cause here, since a much bigger clone is one base away. This chain connects TRBV7-2 to TRBJ2-5; 7 nucleotides line up with TRBD1. The J call could be wrong; TRBJ2-1 is a better fit for the DNA end. The CDR3 has 15 residues. Germline assignment: CDR1 SGHTA and CDR2 FQGNSA. The CDR3 nucleotides are TGTGCCAGCAGCTGGGCTGGACAGGACCAAGAGACCCAGTTCTTC. Translating it yields CASSWAGQDQETQFF.

Here the CDR3 reads CARSGTDPYEQYF. CDR3 sequence (DNA): TGTGCCCGCTCCGGGACAGATCCCTACGAGCAGTACTTC. J is TRBJ2-7 and V is TRBV2; 7 nucleotides line up with TRBD1. CDR1 is SNHLY and CDR2 is FYNNEI in the germline V gene. The CDR3 loop spans 13 amino acids. The J segment lost 2 bases and the V segment lost 11 bases, leaving 9 bases of the junction unmatched.

This clonotype turned up a few times. The chain carries TRBV7-9 and TRBJ2-7, with D possibly TRBD1 on 5 matching bases. CDR3 length: 13 residues. Germline CDR1 and CDR2: SEHNR and FQNEAQ (reference sequence). V gave up 8 bases and J gave up 2 bases, with 13 bases separating them. CDR3 sequence (DNA): TGTGCCAGCCGAATAGGGGCCACCTACGAGCAGTACTTC. Translating gives CASRIGATYEQYF.

J is TRBJ1-3 and V is TRBV7-3; D is possibly TRBD1 (5 bases). This CDR3 region has 16 residues. Germline values: CDR1 SGHTA, CDR2 FQGTGA. Deletions cut 5 bases from V and 1 base from J, with 15 bases between. The CDR3: CASSPGTSGSGNTIYF. DNA of the CDR3: TGTGCCAGCAGCCCGGGCACATCAGGGTCTGGAAACACCATATATTTT.

This clonotype occurred a few times. The CDR3 reads CASSFAGENIQYF. CDR3 sequence (DNA): TGTGCCAGCAGCTTTGCAGGGGAAAACATTCAGTACTTC. This chain joins TRBV11-2 and TRBJ2-4, with D tentatively TRBD1 (6 bases). Trimming cost V 3 bases and J 5 bases, with 8 bases left between them. Germline loops: CDR1 SGHAT, CDR2 FQNNGV. This CDR3 region has 13 residues.

This clonotype was observed a few times. CDR3 DNA: TGTGCCAGCAGCTTAGGAGACAGATATGGCTACACCTTC. It codes for CASSLGDRYGYTF. The gene calls are TRBV7-6 and TRBJ1-2, with a weak D call TRBD1 (5 bases). CDR3 length: 13 amino acids. CDR1 and CDR2 (germline): SGHVS, FNYEAQ. V lost 1 base and J lost 5, with 8 bases in between.